This entry features one T cell receptor beta chain sequence. The germline V gene has CDR1 SGHNT and CDR2 YYREEE (reference sequence). CDR3 length: 16 amino acids. Trimming removed 2 bases from V and 2 bases from J, with 17 bases in between. These data come from a study of cytomegalovirus exposure and HLA in healthy donors. Using immunoSEQ multiplex PCR, the repertoire was profiled, and TCRdb retains in-frame clones only, with some absent. In the table there are about 280,000 clones, approximately 90% of which are singletons. The sequence derives from a woman under 30 in good health and CMV-seronegative. This chain uses TRBV5-4 with TRBJ2-7; D may be TRBD1 (5 bases). Sequenced sample: PBMCs. The CDR3 here is CASSLPLRGGAYEQYF. DNA of the CDR3: TGTGCCAGCAGCTTACCGCTTAGGGGTGGGGCCTACGAGCAGTACTTC.